This T cell receptor beta chain is drawn from a study of blood T cell repertoires in COVID-19 (TCRdb year 2020). For the study in its entirety: The collaborator samples originated in the United States, Italy and Spain and spanned the acute and convalescent phases of COVID-19. The prospective study material was composed of cDNA or gDNA derived from T cells, B-cell-depleted T cells, or PBMCs. Subjects who had been exposed to COVID-19, were actively infected with it, or had recovered from it provided the deeply sampled blood TCRbeta repertoires that made up the dataset. The repertoires were released in a freely available public database intended as a resource for research on the immune response to SARS-CoV-2. Samples came from the ongoing ImmuneRACE study (first 160 participants) plus 1,254 subjects from 6 global collaborators. The sample metadata nearly always contained a de-identified subject ID, COVID-19 status, age in years and sex. Where HLA class I and class II types were available, the types were taken from metadata supplied by the sample provider, not from assay-based typing.

Overall study results and their limits: The amount of clinical and demographic metadata varied by source and participant and was provided uncurated.

The immunoSEQ Assay, a bias-controlled multiplex PCR, was used to amplify TCRbeta CDR3 regions from genomic DNA. As for the original processing: The number of nucleated cells in each sample was estimated by amplification of reference gene primers within the assay. To quantify the absolute abundance of each unique TCRbeta CDR3 rearrangement, sequence reads were collapsed and filtered. For each sample, productive Simpson clonality was calculated as the square root of Simpson's diversity index across productive rearrangements. TCRdb retrieved this table from immuneACCESS and kept in-frame rearrangements only. Not all clones are present; in checked studies, unresolved V genes account for under half, and no reason is known for the remainder. That table supplies the V and J calls and clone size; D and trimming were determined from the DNA. Present in this sample are around 300,000 clones, around four fifths of which were seen just once. Around 4.2% of the sample comes from the top ten.

Trimming takes 6 bases off V and 7 bases off J; junction bases not matched to a gene: 7. Per the germline V gene, KGHSH is the CDR1 and LQKENI is the CDR2. From the cysteine up to the phenylalanine, the CDR3 has a length of 13 residues. The DNA shown is the 39-base CDR3, in frame from base 1. As for this clone: This clone's antigen is unknown. Per-nucleotide qualities are absent, and no much larger clonotype sits a single base away.

Whole blood was collected in K2EDTA tubes by collaborating institutions according to the institutions' own protocols. For TCRbeta analysis, collaborator samples were shipped as frozen whole blood, as isolated PBMCs, or as DNA extracted from either sample type. The sequence came from a woman aged 45 to 65 with active or convalescent COVID-19. This sequence uses TRBV18 and TRBJ2-7, with 9 junctional bases fitting TRBD1. Material for sequencing was peripheral blood. CDR3 loop: CASSGQGNGEQYF. Here is the DNA: TGTGCCAGCTCCGGACAGGGGAACGGGGAGCAGTACTTC. The full variable domain, completed from the reference TRBV18 and TRBJ2-7 proteins outside the CDR3, reads NAGVMQNPRHLVRRRGQEARLRCSPMKGHSHVYWYRQLPEEGLKFMVYLQKENIIDESGMPKERFSAEFPKEGPSILRIQQVVRGDSAAYFCASSGQGNGEQYFGPGTRLTVT.